These 28 T cell receptor beta chains share one sample of origin, sequenced in a study of blood T cells in healthy people across ages. The use of a sample-barcoded 5' primer and a J-beta primer mix characterized a second PCR of about 6 to 12 cycles. TCRdb processed the 5' RACE reads anew with MiXCR; each CDR3 protein has one entry. The sample holds approximately 800,000 distinct CDR3 sequences; around 36% are singletons and the top ten take 10% to 15%. Sequencing used blood. These receptors came from a man aged 18 to 30 in good health.

This clonotype occurred many times. The CDR3 bases are TGTGCCAGCAGCCAGGCCTCGGGGACTAGCGACGCCCTCACAGATACGCAGTATTTT. This translates into CASSQASGTSDALTDTQYF. The chain couples TRBV3-1 to TRBJ2-3; 10 positions match TRBD2. Unmatched junction bases numbered 14, after V lost 3 bases and J lost 2 bases. Germline loops: CDR1 LGHDT, CDR2 YNNKEL (reference sequence). This CDR3 comprises 19 residues.

This clonotype was seen a handful of times. This chain links TRBV15 with TRBJ2-5; 7 bases match TRBD2. Trimming at V came to 0 bases and at J to 5 bases, leaving 18 bases not matched to a gene. Germline assignment: CDR1 LNHNV and CDR2 YYDKDF (reference sequence). The CDR3 spans 19 residues. The DNA of the CDR3 is TGTGCCACCAGCAGAGATGATCGGGTCCGGCGGGGGTCTTTGGAGACCCAGTACTTC. Translating gives CATSRDDRVRRGSLETQYF. Based on the CDR3 plus reference TRBV15 and TRBJ2-5, the full variable domain is DAMVIQNPRYQVTQFGKPVTLSCSQTLNHNVMYWYQQKSSQAPKLLFHYYDKDFNNEADTPDNFQSRRPNTSFCFLDIRSPGLGDTAMYLCATSRDDRVRRGSLETQYFGPGTRLLVL.

This chain connects TRBV10-3 to TRBJ2-2; TRBD2 is a possible D gene (5 bases). Trimming removed 6 bases from V and 4 bases from J, with 12 bases in between. Germline V CDR1 and CDR2: ENHRY, SYGVKD. The CDR3 contains 14 residues. The chain's CDR3 is CAIRIDLATGELFF. DNA of the CDR3: TGTGCCATCAGGATCGACCTAGCCACCGGGGAGCTGTTTTTT.

As for this clonotype: The conserved final phenylalanine or tryptophan is absent from the CDR3, which likely points to a read error. The limits of the CDR3 on the DNA are not certain, so only TCRdb's listed CDR3 is given. The genes are TRBV12-3 or TRBV12-4 and TRBJ2-3; TRBD2 is the table's D call and was not checked against the DNA. The CDR3 is 17 amino acids long, termini counted. CDR3 amino acids: CASSLGPGLGGTDTEYS.

The chain couples TRBV11-2 to TRBJ2-5; D may be TRBD1 or TRBD2 (5 bases each). The DNA end favors TRBJ2-7, so the J call may be wrong. Germline CDR1 reads SGHAT; CDR2 reads FQNNGV. The CDR3 has 12 amino acids. CDR3 protein: CASSLTADEQYF. CDR3 nucleotide sequence: TGTGCCAGCAGCTTGACAGCGGACGAGCAGTACTTC.

This clonotype was detected ten times or more. The chain employs TRBV10-3 and TRBJ2-1; D is possibly TRBD2 (5 bases). V lost 3 bases and J 13 bases, leaving 10 bases between the germline ends. In germline, CDR1 is ENHRY, CDR2 SYGVKD. This CDR3 is built from 11 residues. The CDR3 region has the DNA TGTGCCATCAGTGAAGGACTTTCCCAGTTCTTC. Protein product: CAISEGLSQFF.

This clonotype was recorded once. J is TRBJ2-7 and V is TRBV12-3 or TRBV12-4; 10 bases are a match to TRBD2. The DNA matches TRBJ2-5 better at its end, which makes the J call doubtful. This CDR3 region has 16 residues. CDR3 sequence: CASSRVPSGRDKTQYF. CDR3 nucleotide sequence: TGTGCCAGCAGCCGCGTTCCAAGCGGGAGGGACAAGACCCAGTACTTC.

This clonotype has just a few counts. The J gene is TRBJ1-5, the V gene TRBV20-1; 7 bases agree with TRBD1. This CDR3 region has 15 residues. Germline CDR1 DFQATT, CDR2 SNEGSKA (reference sequence). The V segment lost 3 bases and the J segment 2 bases; nucleotides outside the gene matches: 7. CDR3 residues: CSARLQGTRNQPQHF. The CDR3 nucleotides read TGCAGTGCTAGGCTACAGGGGACGCGCAATCAGCCCCAGCATTTT.

A word on this clonotype: A much larger clone sits a single nucleotide away, making a read error possible. The gene calls are TRBV5-1 and TRBJ2-1; 11 bases line up with TRBD2. The CDR3 is 18 residues long. The germline CDR1 and CDR2 sequences are SGHRS and YFSETQ. The CDR3 DNA is TGCGCCAGCAGGCGGGGACTAGCGGTGCGAAGCTCCTACGATGAGCAGTTCTTC. It is translated as CASRRGLAVRSSYDEQFF.

The gene calls are TRBV12-3 or TRBV12-4 and TRBJ1-3, with a possible D match to TRBD1 (5 bases). V was clipped by 6 bases and J by 5 bases, with 23 bases between them. CDR3 length: 17 amino acids. CDR3 DNA: TGTGCCAGCAGGCTAAAGGGACTAAACAGCCTGCGAAACACCATATATTTT. Amino acids: CASRLKGLNSLRNTIYF.

This clonotype was counted many times. The gene calls are TRBV12-3 or TRBV12-4 and TRBJ1-1, with D possibly being TRBD1 (5 bases). The CDR3 is made up of 14 amino acids. Deletions cut 6 bases from V and 6 bases from J, with 17 bases between. CDR3 coding DNA: TGTGCCAGCAGCAACCCGGGGGGGATGGCTGAAGCTTTCTTT. Translated: CASSNPGGMAEAFF.

In this sample, this clonotype turned up a few times. CDR3 loop: CSALADRRRSYEQYF. CDR3 sequence (DNA): TGCAGTGCTCTAGCCGATCGACGGAGAAGCTACGAGCAGTACTTC. The J gene is TRBJ2-7, the V gene TRBV20-1; D is perhaps TRBD2 (5 bases). The CDR3 length is 15 residues. Germline assignment: CDR1 DFQATT and CDR2 SNEGSKA (reference sequence). V was trimmed by 5 bases and J by 3 bases, leaving 20 bases between them.

This chain uses TRBV28 with TRBJ1-2; a possible D gene is TRBD1 (6 bases). The CDR3 loop spans 15 amino acids. Per germline, CDR1 MDHEN and CDR2 SYDVKM. V lost 6 bases and J lost 5, with 19 bases in between. The CDR3 reads CASRQGGDVTYGYTF. CDR3 DNA sequence: TGTGCCAGCAGACAGGGAGGGGACGTGACTTATGGCTACACCTTC.

This chain connects TRBV12-3 or TRBV12-4 to TRBJ1-4, with D unclear. The CDR3 is made up of 14 amino acids. V was shortened by 3 bases and J by 4 bases, with 9 bases between the two germline ends. CDR3 in amino acids: CASSFHGNNEKLFF. CDR3 nucleotide sequence: TGTGCCAGCAGTTTTCACGGTAATAATGAAAAACTGTTTTTT.

A few counts support this clonotype. V and J are TRBV20-1 and TRBJ1-5; possibly TRBD1 for D (5 bases). Germline-derived CDR1 and CDR2 are DFQATT and SNEGSKA (reference sequence). Trimming took off 5 bases at V and 0 bases at J, with 11 bases between the two ends. There are 14 residues in the CDR3. The CDR3 DNA reads TGCAGTGCTTCGGACACATATAGCAATCAGCCCCAGCATTTT. Translated: CSASDTYSNQPQHF.

In the case of this clonotype: A much larger clone lies a single base off, so this may be a read error. This chain links TRBV6-5 with TRBJ2-4; 8 positions agree with TRBD1. The last part of the DNA fits TRBJ2-7 better; the J call may be wrong. From germline, CDR1 is MNHEY and CDR2 SVGAGI. The CDR3 sequence is 13 residues long. The CDR3 bases are TGTGCCAGCAGGCGGACAGGGTCCTACGAGCAGTACTTC. Translating it yields CASRRTGSYEQYF.

V is TRBV5-1 and J is TRBJ1-5; D gene uncertain. The CDR3 is made up of 16 amino acids. The germline V and J ends were trimmed by 4 bases and 7 bases, with 21 bases remaining between them. Germline V gene data show CDR1 as SGHRS and CDR2 as YFSETQ. The CDR3 loop is CASSPGSPPVGQPQHF. The CDR3 nucleotides are TGCGCCAGCAGCCCAGGTTCGCCCCCAGTCGGACAGCCCCAGCATTTT.

This sequence joins TRBV5-1 and TRBJ2-1, with D possibly called TRBD1 or TRBD2 (6 bases each). The germline CDR1 and CDR2 sequences are SGHRS and YFSETQ. This CDR3 comprises 14 residues. V dropped 5 bases and J dropped 8 bases, with 17 bases sitting between them. CDR3 residues: CASSQPSGADEQFF. The CDR3 DNA reads as TGCGCCAGCAGTCAACCCTCGGGGGCGGATGAGCAGTTCTTC.

This clonotype was found a few times. The V and J genes are TRBV27 and TRBJ2-4; D possibly matches TRBD1 or TRBD2 (5 bases each). V lost 8 bases, J lost 2 bases, and 13 bases lay in between. The CDR3 is 14 amino acids. Looked up from germline, CDR1 is MNHEY and CDR2 is SMNVEV (reference sequence). The CDR3, as DNA: TGTGCCAGCGCTGGGGGTGGGTCCAAAAACATTCAGTACTTC. Translation: CASAGGGSKNIQYF.

The chain combines TRBV12-3 or TRBV12-4 with TRBJ1-1; unclear D gene. Deletions cut 6 bases from V and 6 bases from J, with 26 bases between. The CDR3 runs to 17 residues. CDR3 nucleotides: TGTGCCAGCAGCCCGACCGGGTCCAGAAGAACCTTGTCTGAAGCTTTCTTT. Its translation: CASSPTGSRRTLSEAFF.

This sequence joins TRBV10-3 and TRBJ2-7; 10 nucleotides match TRBD1. Germline values: CDR1 ENHRY, CDR2 SYGVKD. V was clipped by 6 bases and J by 2 bases; unmatched bases: 4. This CDR3 region has 14 residues. CDR3 coding DNA: TGTGCCATCAGCCCAGGGACAGGGGCCTACGAGCAGTACTTC. The encoded protein is CAISPGTGAYEQYF.

The chain has TRBV10-3 and TRBJ1-2, with D unclear. This CDR3 contains 13 residues. V lost 0 bases, J lost 6 bases, and 8 bases lay in between. Germline V gives CDR1 ENHRY, CDR2 SYGVKD. CDR3: CAISESEDHGYTF. The CDR3 nucleotides are TGTGCCATCAGTGAGTCGGAGGACCATGGCTACACCTTC.

Comment on this clonotype: A much larger clone differs by one base, so this may be a read error. The chain combines TRBV7-9 with TRBJ2-5; no firm D call. CDR1 is SEHNR and CDR2 is FQNEAQ in the germline V gene (reference sequence). This CDR3 comprises 11 residues. Trimming removed 5 bases at V and 11 bases at J, with 12 bases between. This CDR3 is CASSQEIGQYF. CDR3 in DNA: TGTGCCAGCAGCCAAGAAATCGGGCAGTACTTC.

The table lists this clonotype with a few counts. The rearrangement uses TRBV15 and TRBJ2-5; perhaps TRBD1 as D (6 bases). Trimming removed 1 base at V and 1 base at J, with 10 bases between. CDR3 length: 15 residues. Germline loops: CDR1 LNHNV, CDR2 YYDKDF (reference sequence). This chain's CDR3 is CATSRGGQLQETQYF. CDR3 sequence (DNA): TGTGCCACCAGCAGAGGAGGACAGCTCCAAGAGACCCAGTACTTC.

This chain joins TRBV25-1 and TRBJ1-4, with 8 bases fitting TRBD1. The trim removed 3 bases at V and 8 bases at J, leaving 11 bases unmatched. This CDR3 region has 16 residues. The V gene's germline CDR1 is MGHDK and CDR2 SYGVNS. CDR3 in amino acids: CASSDPKGQAWEKLFF. The DNA for the CDR3 is TGTGCCAGCAGTGACCCGAAGGGACAGGCCTGGGAAAAACTGTTTTTT.

The table lists this clonotype with a few counts. The chain has TRBV7-6 and TRBJ2-1; 10 bases map to TRBD2. The germline CDR1 and CDR2 sequences are SGHVS and FNYEAQ. The CDR3 runs to 17 residues. J lost 1 base, V lost 1 base, and 4 bases had no gene match. The CDR3 DNA reads TGTGCCAGCAGCTTAGAGGTAGCGGGGGGTTCCTACAATGAGCAGTTCTTC. It encodes CASSLEVAGGSYNEQFF. Based on the CDR3 plus reference TRBV7-6 and TRBJ2-1, the full variable domain is GAGVSQSPRYKVTKRGQDVALRCDPISGHVSLYWYRQALGQGPEFLTYFNYEAQQDKSGLPNDRFSAERPEGSISTLTIQRTEQRDSAMYRCASSLEVAGGSYNEQFFGPGTRLTVL.

The rearrangement uses TRBV5-1 and TRBJ2-5; 7 positions agree with TRBD1. The germline V gene has CDR1 SGHRS and CDR2 YFSETQ. The ends lost 7 bases at V and 0 bases at J; junction bases unmatched: 12. The CDR3 is 16 residues long. The CDR3 DNA reads TGCGCCAGCTCACGGATGGGACAGATCTACCAAGAGACCCAGTACTTC. Amino acid sequence: CASSRMGQIYQETQYF.

This clonotype was observed a few times. The chain uses TRBV7-2 and TRBJ2-5, with D hard to call. Between the trimmed V and J ends, which lost 0 bases and 2 bases, there was a span of 10 bases. Germline V lookup: CDR1 SGHTA, CDR2 FQGNSA. The CDR3 is 15 residues long. CDR3 in DNA: TGTGCCAGCAGCTTAGCGCTTGGCTGGCAAGAGACCCAGTACTTC. Translated: CASSLALGWQETQYF.